Below, one T cell receptor (beta chain) is given with its context. Antigen unknown. Here immunoSEQ multiplex PCR was the method, and the copy in TCRdb shows in-frame clones only, minus some. There are 130,000 to 150,000 clones in the sample; around nine tenths occur only once, and 1.7% lies in the top ten. The source of the sample is a study of T cell responses to AZD1222 COVID-19 vaccine. About the research overall: Second-dose recipients at about 4 or about 12 weeks were treated as one pooled group.

General study results and limits: Unmutated regions of variants are reportedly targeted by nearly half of spike-specific TCRs. Repertoires were collected only later (after the peak T cell response had occurred). Mostly white British, mostly female donors; authors suggested clonal diversity may be underestimated.

Germline V lookup: CDR1 SGDLS, CDR2 YYNGEE. The CDR3 is made up of 15 amino acids. The V and J ends lost 0 bases and 8 bases, in that order; junction bases with no gene match: 7. The chain links TRBV9 to TRBJ2-1, with 8 bases lining up with TRBD1. The clonotype originates from an adult in good health. The specimen was peripheral blood, collected on day 0 of AZD1222 vaccination. CDR3 sequence (DNA): TGTGCCAGCAGCGTAGGAGACAGGGGTTTCGATGAGCAGTTCTTC. Its translation is CASSVGDRGFDEQFF.